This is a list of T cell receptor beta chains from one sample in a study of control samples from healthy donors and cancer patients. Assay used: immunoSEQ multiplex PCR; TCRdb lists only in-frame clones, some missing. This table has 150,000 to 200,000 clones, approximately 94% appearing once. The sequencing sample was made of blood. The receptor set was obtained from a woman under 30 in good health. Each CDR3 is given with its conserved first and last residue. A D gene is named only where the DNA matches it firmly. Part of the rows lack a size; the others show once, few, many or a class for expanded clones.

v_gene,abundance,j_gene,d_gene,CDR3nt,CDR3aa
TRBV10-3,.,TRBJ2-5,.,TGTGCCACCAGGAGGGAGGGGGTGGAGACCCAGTACTTC,CATRREGVETQYF
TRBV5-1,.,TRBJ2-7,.,TGCGCCAGCAGCCGGGGGCCATCGGCGGGAGTTTCCTACGAGCAGTACTTC,CASSRGPSAGVSYEQYF
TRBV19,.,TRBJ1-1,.,TGTGCCAGTAGTCCGGTCGGGAACACTGAAGCTTTCTTT,CASSPVGNTEAFF
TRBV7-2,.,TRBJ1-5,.,TGTGCCAGCAGCTCCTTTGGAACGTCTAGCAATCAGCCCCAGCATTTT,CASSSFGTSSNQPQHF
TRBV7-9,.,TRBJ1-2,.,TGTGCCAGCAGCCGAGGAACAGACTTTCCCCTCCGGGGCTACACCTTC,CASSRGTDFPLRGYTF
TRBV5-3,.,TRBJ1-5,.,TGTGCCAGAAGCTCGGAACTAATCGACAGGTCCGATAGCAATCAGCCCCAGCATTTT,CARSSELIDRSDSNQPQHF
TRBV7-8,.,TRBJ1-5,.,TGTGCCAGCAGATTACTTGAAGGACGGGCTACAAATCAGCCCCAGCATTTT,CASRLLEGRATNQPQHF
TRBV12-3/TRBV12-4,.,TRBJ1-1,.,TGTGCCAGCAGTTTTGGGCGGCGAGCTTTCTTT,CASSFGRRAFF
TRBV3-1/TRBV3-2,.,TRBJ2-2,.,TGTGCCAGCAGCCAGGGTATGAACACCGGGGAGCTGTTTTTT,CASSQGMNTGELFF
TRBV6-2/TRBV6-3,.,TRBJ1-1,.,TGTGCCAGCAGTTACACACATCTGGCCTGGCAGACTGAAAGAGGTGAAGCTTTCTTT,CASSYTHLAWQTERGEAFF
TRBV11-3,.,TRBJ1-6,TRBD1,TGTGCCAGCAGCTTGCGGACAGGTCGGGATTCACCCCTCCACTTT,CASSLRTGRDSPLHF
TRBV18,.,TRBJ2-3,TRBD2,TGTGCCAGCTCACTCCTAGCGGGAGCCCCCGATACGCAGTATTTT,CASSLLAGAPDTQYF
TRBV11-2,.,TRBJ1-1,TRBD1,TGTGCCAGCAGCTGGGACAGGGTGAACACTGAAGCTTTCTTT,CASSWDRVNTEAFF
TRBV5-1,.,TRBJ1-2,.,TGCGCCAGCAGCTTCTCGGGGGGCTACACCTTC,CASSFSGGYTF
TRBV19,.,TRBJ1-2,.,TGTGCCAGTAGTATAGGCCCGGGAAGCATCGCCGGCTACACCTTC,CASSIGPGSIAGYTF
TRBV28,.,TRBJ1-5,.,TGTGCCAGCAGCTGGGAAGGGCCCCAGCATTTT,CASSWEGPQHF
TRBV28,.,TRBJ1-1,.,TGTGCCAGCAGTCCCTCAGGTGAAGCTTTCTTT,CASSPSGEAFF
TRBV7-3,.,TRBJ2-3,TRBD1,TGTGCCAGCAGCTTAAGGACAGGACCAGATACGCAGTATTTT,CASSLRTGPDTQYF
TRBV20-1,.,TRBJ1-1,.,TGCAGTGCTAGTACCGGGGGTTGGGAGAACACTGAAGCTTTCTTT,CSASTGGWENTEAFF
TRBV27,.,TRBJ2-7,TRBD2,TGTGCCAGCAGGAGATCCGGGACTAGCGGCGCCTACGAGCAGTACTTC,CASRRSGTSGAYEQYF
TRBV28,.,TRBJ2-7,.,TGTGCCAGCAGTTCCCCAGGGGGGCCCATCTACGAGCAGTACTTC,CASSSPGGPIYEQYF
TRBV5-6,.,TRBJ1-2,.,TGTGCCAGCAGCCGGACCAGGGTTGGTGGCTACACCTTC,CASSRTRVGGYTF
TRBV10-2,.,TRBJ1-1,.,TGCGCCAGCAGTTACAACCCGGTCGGTGAAGCTTTCTTT,CASSYNPVGEAFF
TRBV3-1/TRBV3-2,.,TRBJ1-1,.,TGTGCCAGCAGCCAAGGGACCCAAGCTTTCTTT,CASSQGTQAFF
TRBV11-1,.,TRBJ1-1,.,TGTGCCAGCAGCTTAGCGCTTGGCAGCGTCACTGAAGCTTTCTTT,CASSLALGSVTEAFF
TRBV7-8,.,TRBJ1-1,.,TGTGCCAGCAGCTTAGGTGTCGGCACCAGAGCTTTCTTT,CASSLGVGTRAFF
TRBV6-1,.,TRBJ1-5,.,TGTGCCAGCAGTGAAGCGCTACCAGGGGCCCCCAATCAGCCCCAGCATTTT,CASSEALPGAPNQPQHF
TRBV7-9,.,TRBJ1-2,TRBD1,TGTGCCAGCAGTTTGACAGGGGCGGAAGGCTACACCTTC,CASSLTGAEGYTF
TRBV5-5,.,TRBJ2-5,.,TGTGCCAGCAGCCTTCAAGAGACCCAGTACTTC,CASSLQETQYF
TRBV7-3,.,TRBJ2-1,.,TGTGCCAGCAGCTTAATGGTTAGGGGGGACAATGAGCAGTTCTTC,CASSLMVRGDNEQFF
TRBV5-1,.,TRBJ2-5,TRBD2,TGCGCCAGCAGCTCTAGCGGGAGGGGGCAAGAGACCCAGTACTTC,CASSSSGRGQETQYF
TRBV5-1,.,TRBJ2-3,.,TGCGCCAGCAGCTTGGTTCAGGGGCCCTTGTATACGCAGTATTTT,CASSLVQGPLYTQYF
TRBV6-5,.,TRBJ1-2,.,TGTGCCAGCAGTATCGACAGCTATGGCTACACCTTC,CASSIDSYGYTF
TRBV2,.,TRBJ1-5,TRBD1,TGTGCCAGCAGTACCCGGAACTTGACAGGGGGTATGGCCAATCAGCCCCAGCATTTT,CASSTRNLTGGMANQPQHF
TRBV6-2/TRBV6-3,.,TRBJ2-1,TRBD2,TGTGCCAGCAGCTGGACTAGCGGGACGTACAATGAGCAGTTCTTC,CASSWTSGTYNEQFF
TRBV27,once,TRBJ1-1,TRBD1,TGTGCCAGCAGTTTCCTCAATACACAGGGGCCGTGGTGGGGGAACACTGAAGCTTTCTTT,CASSFLNTQGPWWGNTEAFF
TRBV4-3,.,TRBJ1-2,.,TGCGCCAGCAGCCAAGAAATAAGAGGGATCATCTATGGCTACACCTTC,CASSQEIRGIIYGYTF
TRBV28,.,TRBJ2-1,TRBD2,TGTGCCAGCAGCCGCGGGGGGGGGAATGAGCAGTTCTTC,CASSRGGGNEQFF
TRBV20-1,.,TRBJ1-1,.,TGCAGTGCTAGTACCCAGAGGGGCACTGAAGCTTTCTTT,CSASTQRGTEAFF
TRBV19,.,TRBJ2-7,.,TGTGCCAGTGCCGGCGGGCCTCCCTACGAGCAGTACTTC,CASAGGPPYEQYF
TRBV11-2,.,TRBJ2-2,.,TGTGCCAGCAGCTTAGGGCCCCCCGGGGAGCTGTTTTTT,CASSLGPPGELFF
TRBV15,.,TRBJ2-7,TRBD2,TGTGCCACCAGCAGAGTGCCGGGGGAGGGTTACGAGCAGTACTTC,CATSRVPGEGYEQYF
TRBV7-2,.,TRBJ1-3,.,TGTGCCAGCAGCTTACGGCCGACGGCCTCTGGAAACACCATATATTTT,CASSLRPTASGNTIYF
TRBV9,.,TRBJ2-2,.,TGTGCCAGCAGTCTAGACGACAGGCCCAGGGAGCTGTTTTTT,CASSLDDRPRELFF
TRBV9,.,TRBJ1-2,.,TGTGCCAGCAGCGTAGGCAGAAACTATGGCTACACCTTC,CASSVGRNYGYTF
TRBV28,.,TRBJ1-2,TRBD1,TGTGCCAGCAGTACAAAAGGACAGGGCTGGATATATGGCTACACCTTC,CASSTKGQGWIYGYTF
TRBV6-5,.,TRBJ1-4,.,TGTGCCAGCAGTTCCCCGGCTAATGAAAAACTGTTTTTT,CASSSPANEKLFF
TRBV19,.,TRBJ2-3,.,TGTGCCAGTAGTTCCTACTCCCGGGTAGACACAGATACGCAGTATTTT,CASSSYSRVDTDTQYF
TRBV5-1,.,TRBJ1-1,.,TGCGCCAGCGGTGGGGGCATTATAGGGAACACTGAAGCTTTCTTT,CASGGGIIGNTEAFF
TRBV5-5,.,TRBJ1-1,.,TGTGCCAGCATGTACCGGGGCAACACTGAAGCTTTCTTT,CASMYRGNTEAFF
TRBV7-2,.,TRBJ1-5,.,TGTGCCAGCAGCTTAATGTCAGGGACCAATCAGCCCCAGCATTTT,CASSLMSGTNQPQHF
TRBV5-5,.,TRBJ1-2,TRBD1,TGTGCCAGCAGCTCCGGGACAGGATTGAGCACCTTC,CASSSGTGLSTF
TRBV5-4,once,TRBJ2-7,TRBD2,TGTGCCAGCAACAATTGGGCTAGCGGGGATTCCTACGAGCAGTACTTC,CASNNWASGDSYEQYF
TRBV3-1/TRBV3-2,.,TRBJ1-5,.,TGTGCCAGCAGCACTAGGGACACTCGGACGGATCAGCCCCAGCATTTT,CASSTRDTRTDQPQHF
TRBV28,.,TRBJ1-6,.,TGTGCCAGCCGGGGGAGTAATAATTCACCCCTCCACTTT,CASRGSNNSPLHF
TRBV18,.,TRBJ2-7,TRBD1,TGTGCCAGCTCGGTGGGACAGGGGGCTTCCTACGAGCAGTACTTC,CASSVGQGASYEQYF
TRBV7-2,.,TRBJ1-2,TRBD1,TGTGCCAGCAGCCAGACAGGGCGAGATGGCTACACCTTC,CASSQTGRDGYTF